What follows are 14 T cell receptor beta chains derived from one specimen sequenced in a study of OX40 agonist ivuxolimab in advanced cancers. TCRdb's copy holds only in-frame clones and misses some; the assay was immunoSEQ multiplex PCR. The sample yields approximately 91,000 clones, approximately 87% seen once. The sample in question was CD4+ or CD8+ T cells sorted from blood, obtained in a trial of the OX40 agonist ivuxolimab. Source of these receptors: an adult with an advanced solid tumor such as melanoma, head and neck, liver or kidney cancer.

The CDR3 sequence is CASSPNRPDTQYF. CDR3 nucleotides: TGTGCCAGCAGTCCCAATCGACCAGATACGCAGTATTTT. The genes are TRBV2 and TRBJ2-3, with unresolved D. The ends were cut back, 5 bases at V and 4 bases at J, with 10 bases in the middle. The CDR3 runs to 13 residues. CDR1 and CDR2 (germline): SNHLY, FYNNEI.

The chain is built from TRBV5-1 and TRBJ2-2; the match to TRBD1 covers 7 bases. CDR1 is SGHRS, CDR2 YFSETQ, per germline. The CDR3 length is 14 residues. J was trimmed by 5 bases and V by 3 bases; bases with no gene match: 4. In DNA, the CDR3 is TGCGCCAGCAGCTCCATGACAGGGACCGGGGAGCTGTTTTTT. It specifies CASSSMTGTGELFF.

The rearrangement links TRBV19 to TRBJ1-4; D unresolved. The CDR3 totals 14 residues. V lost 5 bases to trimming and J lost 11 bases, with 18 bases between them. Looked up from germline, CDR1 is LNHDA and CDR2 is SQIVND (reference sequence). The CDR3 DNA sequence: TGTGCCAGTAGTCCTCCCGCACCCGAGCGGAAACTGTTTTTT. Translated, it gives CASSPPAPERKLFF.

The chain couples TRBV6-6 to TRBJ1-1, with 9 positions matching TRBD1. The CDR3 contains 15 residues. Germline CDR1 and CDR2: MNHNY and SVGAGI (reference sequence). Losses at the gene ends were 4 bases for V and 4 bases for J; bases not matched to a gene: 7. CDR3 amino acids: CASSSGTGMVTEAFF. CDR3 nucleotides: TGTGCCAGCAGTTCGGGGACAGGGATGGTCACTGAAGCTTTCTTT.

The chain uses TRBV6-5 and TRBJ1-1, with 7 bases lining up with TRBD1. CDR3 length: 14 amino acids. Losses at the gene ends were 2 bases for V and 4 bases for J; bases not matched to a gene: 4. Germline V gene lookup returns CDR1 MNHEY and CDR2 SVGAGI. DNA of the CDR3: TGTGCCAGCAGTTACGGGGACAGAGGCACTGAAGCTTTCTTT. Encoded protein: CASSYGDRGTEAFF.

J is TRBJ2-1 and V is TRBV10-3; 10 bases map to TRBD1. The germline CDR1 and CDR2 sequences are ENHRY and SYGVKD. V shed 3 bases, J shed 8 bases, and the junction held 13 bases outside the gene matches. The CDR3 spans 17 residues. CDR3 bases: TGTGCCATCAGTGATGGAGGTTTGGACAGGGGGTCTTATGAGCAGTTCTTC. Its translation is CAISDGGLDRGSYEQFF.

This sequence joins TRBV4-1 and TRBJ2-3, with 8 bases matching TRBD2. Per germline, CDR1 MGHRA and CDR2 YSYEKL. The CDR3 spans 15 residues. Trimming removed 5 bases from V and 5 bases from J; junction bases left unmatched: 9. The CDR3 bases are TGCGCCAGCAGCTCACCCGGGAGGGGACAAGATACGCAGTATTTT. Translated: CASSSPGRGQDTQYF.

This chain links TRBV7-8 with TRBJ1-1; D call uncertain. Per the germline V gene, CDR1 is SGHVS and CDR2 is FQNEAQ. The V and J ends lost 1 base and 2 bases respectively, with 8 bases between them. The CDR3 consists of 14 residues. The CDR3 loop is CASSLGFLNTEAFF. The CDR3 DNA is TGTGCCAGCAGCTTAGGTTTTTTAAACACTGAAGCTTTCTTT.

With regard to this clone: This sample includes further DNA sequences coding for the same CDR3. The rearrangement joins TRBV5-4 to TRBJ1-4; no definite D call. The V gene's germline CDR1 is SGHNT and CDR2 YYREEE (reference sequence). The CDR3 has 14 residues. Trimming stripped 2 bases from V and 0 bases from J, with 5 bases between. CDR3 DNA sequence: TGTGCCAGCAGCTTAGGCGCAACTAATGAAAAACTGTTTTTT. The encoded protein is CASSLGATNEKLFF.

This clone has only a few counts. This chain links TRBV2 with TRBJ1-2, with no clear D. In germline, CDR1 is SNHLY, CDR2 FYNNEI. V shed 4 bases and J shed 8 bases, with 20 bases lying between them. The CDR3 runs 15 residues. CDR3 nucleotides: TGTGCCAGCAGTGCTATCCTCTCCGGCCCCCGGGGCTACACCTTC. Translating gives CASSAILSGPRGYTF. Full variable domain (remainder filled in from reference TRBV2 and TRBJ1-2): EPEVTQTPSHQVTQMGQEVILRCVPISNHLYFYWYRQILGQKVEFLVSFYNNEISEKSEIFDDQFSVERPDGSNFTLKIRSTKLEDSAMYFCASSAILSGPRGYTFGSGTRLTVV.

V is TRBV5-4 and J is TRBJ2-7; 8 nucleotides match TRBD2. Germline V gene sequence: CDR1 SGHNT, CDR2 YYREEE (reference sequence). The CDR3 sequence is 15 residues long. V shed 4 bases and J 1 base; nucleotides not matched to a gene: 7. The CDR3 region is CASSPWVAGSYEQYF. The CDR3 nucleotides are TGTGCCAGCAGCCCGTGGGTAGCGGGATCCTACGAGCAGTACTTC. The variable domain in full, with the rest retrieved from reference TRBV5-4 and TRBJ2-7, is ETGVTQSPTHLIKTRGQQVTLRCSSQSGHNTVSWYQQALGQGPQFIFQYYREEENGRGNFPPRFSGLQFPNYSSELNVNALELDDSALYLCASSPWVAGSYEQYFGPGTRLTVT.

The chain combines TRBV9 with TRBJ2-1; TRBD2 aligns across 12 bases. The junction had 7 bases not matched to a gene; V was cut back by 1 base and J by 2 bases. CDR1 is SGDLS, CDR2 YYNGEE, per germline. CDR3 length: 18 residues. For the CDR3, the DNA is TGTGCCAGCAGCGTACCTAGCGGGAGGGCCAACCCCTACAATGAGCAGTTCTTC. Encoded protein: CASSVPSGRANPYNEQFF. The complete variable domain, with remaining parts taken from reference TRBV9 and TRBJ2-1, reads DSGVTQTPKHLITATGQRVTLRCSPRSGDLSVYWYQQSLDQGLQFLIQYYNGEERAKGNILERFSAQQFPDLHSELNLSSLELGDSALYFCASSVPSGRANPYNEQFFGPGTRLTVL.

V gene TRBV30 combines with J gene TRBJ2-1; 15 bases match TRBD2. V was clipped by 7 bases and J by 7 bases; unmatched bases: 11. The CDR3 covers 16 residues. Germline CDR1 and CDR2: GTSNPN and SVGIG (reference sequence). The DNA for the CDR3 is TGTGCCTACGGACTAGCGGGAGGGCCAGTGGGGAATGAGCAGTTCTTC. Its translation is CAYGLAGGPVGNEQFF.

The chain couples TRBV27 to TRBJ2-3; D not certain. Trimming left V 0 bases short and J 4 bases short, with 8 bases between. The CDR3 contains 14 residues. The germline gives CDR1 MNHEY, CDR2 SMNVEV (reference sequence). CDR3 in DNA: TGTGCCAGCAGTTTATCGAAAGTTTCAGATACGCAGTATTTT. Translation gives CASSLSKVSDTQYF.